Each of the 15 T cell receptor beta chains below was sequenced from the same sample in a study of shared clonotypes between healthy human individuals. Some clones are missing from TCRdb's copy, which holds only in-frame ones; the method was immunoSEQ multiplex PCR. The data contain just over 2,000,000 clones, around 96% of them singletons. Terminally differentiated effector memory CD45RA+ cells were left out of the naive CD8 fraction, which was CD45RO-negative and positively selected for CCR7. Sequences were obtained from naive CD8+ T cells sorted from blood. These receptors all come from a man between 18 and 29 years old in good health.

The rearrangement uses TRBV29-1 and TRBJ2-7, with D possibly called TRBD1 or TRBD2 (5 bases each). Germline CDR1 and CDR2: SQVTM and ANQGSEA. Trimming left V 4 bases short and J 2 bases short, with 15 bases between. The CDR3 runs 14 residues. CDR3 sequence: CSVGLGPLTYEQYF. As DNA, the CDR3 is TGCAGCGTTGGCCTGGGACCGTTGACCTACGAGCAGTACTTC.

A note on this clone: Relative to the germline gene, one junction end is altered; a read error may explain this. J is TRBJ2-1 and V is TRBV7-7; 8 bases agree with TRBD2. Germline CDR1 reads SSHAT; CDR2 reads FNYEAQ (reference sequence). CDR3 length: 15 residues. CDR3 region: CASSLAPGGPNEQFF. CDR3 DNA: TGTGCTAGCAGCTTAGCCCCGGGAGGGCCCAATGAGCAGTTCTTC.

Comments on this clone: Different DNA sequences within this sample yield the same CDR3. This rearrangement joins TRBV9 to TRBJ2-2, with 7 bases matching TRBD2. Germline V CDR1 and CDR2: SGDLS, YYNGEE. This CDR3 comprises 13 residues. J gave up 6 bases and V 2 bases, and 1 base lay outside the gene matches. This CDR3 reads CASSVTSAGELFF. The CDR3 DNA is TGTGCCAGCAGCGTTACTAGCGCCGGGGAGCTGTTTTTT. Full variable domain (missing parts from reference TRBV9 and TRBJ2-2): DSGVTQTPKHLITATGQRVTLRCSPRSGDLSVYWYQQSLDQGLQFLIQYYNGEERAKGNILERFSAQQFPDLHSELNLSSLELGDSALYFCASSVTSAGELFFGEGSRLTVL.

V gene TRBV27 combines with J gene TRBJ2-1, with 10 bases aligning to TRBD2. The CDR3 runs 15 residues. Per the germline V gene, CDR1 is MNHEY and CDR2 is SMNVEV (reference sequence). Germline trimming cut 2 bases from V and 9 bases from J; bases unmatched to any gene: 7. CDR3: CASSLTASGRSEQFF. DNA for the CDR3: TGTGCCAGCAGTTTAACGGCTAGCGGGAGAAGTGAGCAGTTCTTC.

The chain recombines TRBV6-6 with TRBJ2-5, with D uncertain. The CDR3 has 12 amino acids. Germline CDR1 MNHNY, CDR2 SVGAGI (reference sequence). With 2 bases removed from V and 2 bases from J, the gap between germline ends came to 3 bases. The CDR3 DNA follows: TGTGCCAGCAGTTACCCACAAGAGACCCAGTACTTC. Translation: CASSYPQETQYF.

The rearrangement joins TRBV19 to TRBJ2-7; 9 nucleotides line up with TRBD1. The V gene's germline CDR1 is LNHDA and CDR2 SQIVND (reference sequence). Trimming at V came to 2 bases and at J to 2 bases, leaving 4 bases not matched to a gene. The CDR3 is 15 amino acids. CDR3 in amino acids: CASSIWGTGTYEQYF. The DNA of the CDR3 is TGTGCCAGTAGTATATGGGGGACAGGGACCTACGAGCAGTACTTC.

CDR3 protein: CASSQPMTDTQYF. The CDR3 DNA reads as TGTGCCAGCAGCCAACCAATGACAGATACGCAGTATTTT. The V call is TRBV4-2, the J call TRBJ2-3; no firm D call. Germline CDR1 and CDR2: LGHNA and YNFKEQ. The ends were cut back, 2 bases at V and 3 bases at J, with 6 bases in the middle. The length of the CDR3 is 13 residues.

The chain couples TRBV13 to TRBJ1-2; D gene uncertain. Germline loops: CDR1 PRHDT, CDR2 FYEKMQ (reference sequence). Trimming removed 2 bases at V and 4 bases at J, with 17 bases between. The CDR3 has 16 amino acids. The chain's CDR3 is CASSLRVASSIYGYTF. The CDR3 bases are TGTGCCAGCAGCTTAAGGGTCGCGTCGAGCATCTATGGCTACACCTTC.

The V call is TRBV19, the J call TRBJ2-3; D perhaps matches TRBD2 (5 bases). This CDR3 has 15 amino acids. Germline V gives CDR1 LNHDA, CDR2 SQIVND (reference sequence). Trimming removed 1 base at V and 6 bases at J, with 14 bases between. The chain's CDR3 is CASSIGASRGDTQYF. As DNA, the CDR3 is TGTGCCAGTAGTATAGGGGCATCTCGCGGGGATACGCAGTATTTT.

This chain uses TRBV4-1 with TRBJ1-4; D unresolved. Trimming stripped 6 bases from V and 2 bases from J, with 13 bases between. Germline V gives CDR1 MGHRA, CDR2 YSYEKL. This CDR3 spans 15 amino acids. The CDR3 sequence: CASRATAATNEKLFF. DNA for the CDR3: TGCGCCAGCAGAGCAACGGCAGCGACTAATGAAAAACTGTTTTTT.

The chain joins TRBV2 to TRBJ2-2; D gene unclear. The CDR3 totals 14 residues. Germline V gives CDR1 SNHLY, CDR2 FYNNEI. Deletions cut 8 bases from V and 1 base from J, with 11 bases between. In nucleotides, the CDR3 is TGTGCCAGCCACTCCACAGAGAACACCGGGGAGCTGTTTTTT. Its protein is CASHSTENTGELFF.

Only one count was recorded for this clone. One junction end does not reproduce the germline sequence, and a read error may be involved. This specimen includes other DNA sequences encoding the same CDR3. The chain combines TRBV28 with TRBJ1-4; a weak D match, TRBD1 (5 bases). The CDR3 runs to 14 residues. The germline CDR1 and CDR2 sequences are MDHEN and SYDVKM. The CDR3: CASSLLIPGEKLFF. The CDR3 DNA is TGTGCAAGCAGTTTGCTAATTCCAGGGGAAAAACTGTTTTTT.

CDR3 DNA: TGTGCCAGCAGTCCGGGACTAGCGGGAGCCGAGCAGTACTTC. Translating gives CASSPGLAGAEQYF. The chain links TRBV27 to TRBJ2-7; TRBD2 matches 14 bases. This CDR3 comprises 14 residues. The V and J ends lost 5 bases and 6 bases, in that order; junction bases with no gene match: 3. Germline V CDR1 and CDR2: MNHEY, SMNVEV (reference sequence).

This chain uses TRBV28 with TRBJ1-4; D gene ambiguous. The CDR3 contains 14 residues. Germline loops: CDR1 MDHEN, CDR2 SYDVKM. V was shortened by 3 bases and J by 0 bases, with 5 bases between the two germline ends. CDR3 sequence (DNA): TGTGCCAGCAGTTTTGGCCCAACTAATGAAAAACTGTTTTTT. Translating gives CASSFGPTNEKLFF.

In DNA form, the CDR3 reads TGCGCCAGCAGCTTAGTAGGAGTCTGGGACACTGAAGCTTTCTTT. This encodes CASSLVGVWDTEAFF. The chain is built from TRBV5-1 and TRBJ1-1, with D unclear. The CDR3 loop spans 15 amino acids. Deletions cut 2 bases from V and 3 bases from J, with 14 bases between. Germline V gives CDR1 SGHRS, CDR2 YFSETQ.